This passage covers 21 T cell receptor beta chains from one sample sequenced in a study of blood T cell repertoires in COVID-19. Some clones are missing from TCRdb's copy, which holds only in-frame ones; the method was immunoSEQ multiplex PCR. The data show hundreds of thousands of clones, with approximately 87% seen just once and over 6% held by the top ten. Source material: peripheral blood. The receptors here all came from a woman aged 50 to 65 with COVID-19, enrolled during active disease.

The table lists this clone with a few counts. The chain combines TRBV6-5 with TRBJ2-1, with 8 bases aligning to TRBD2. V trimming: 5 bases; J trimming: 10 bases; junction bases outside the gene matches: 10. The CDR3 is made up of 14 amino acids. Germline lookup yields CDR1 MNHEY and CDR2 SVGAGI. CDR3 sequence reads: CASSKPAGGREQFF. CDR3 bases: TGTGCCAGCAGTAAACCCGCGGGAGGTCGAGAGCAGTTCTTC.

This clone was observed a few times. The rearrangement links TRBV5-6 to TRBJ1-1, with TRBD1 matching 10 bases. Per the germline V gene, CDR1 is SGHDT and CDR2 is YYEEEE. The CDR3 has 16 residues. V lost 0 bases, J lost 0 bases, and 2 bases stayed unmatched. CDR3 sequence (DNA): TGTGCCAGCAGCTTGGGGGACAGGGGAGTGAACACTGAAGCTTTCTTT. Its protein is CASSLGDRGVNTEAFF.

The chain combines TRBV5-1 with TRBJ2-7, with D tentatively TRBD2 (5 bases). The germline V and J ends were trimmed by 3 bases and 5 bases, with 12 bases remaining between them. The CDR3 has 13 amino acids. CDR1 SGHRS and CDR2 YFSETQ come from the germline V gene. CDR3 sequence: CASSSRQLDEQYF. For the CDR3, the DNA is TGCGCCAGCAGCTCCAGACAACTAGACGAGCAGTACTTC.

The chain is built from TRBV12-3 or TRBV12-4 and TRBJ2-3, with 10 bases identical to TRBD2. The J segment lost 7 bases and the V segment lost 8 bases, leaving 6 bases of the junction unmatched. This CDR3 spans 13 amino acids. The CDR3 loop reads CASSSGSVNTQYF. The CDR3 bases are TGTGCCAGCTCTAGCGGGAGCGTAAATACGCAGTATTTT.

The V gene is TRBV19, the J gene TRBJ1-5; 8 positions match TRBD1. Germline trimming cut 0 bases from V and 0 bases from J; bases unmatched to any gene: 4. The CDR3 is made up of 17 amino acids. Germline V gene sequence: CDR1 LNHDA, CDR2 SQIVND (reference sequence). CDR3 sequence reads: CASSIEGTGYSNQPQHF. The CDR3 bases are TGTGCCAGTAGTATAGAAGGGACAGGCTATAGCAATCAGCCCCAGCATTTT.

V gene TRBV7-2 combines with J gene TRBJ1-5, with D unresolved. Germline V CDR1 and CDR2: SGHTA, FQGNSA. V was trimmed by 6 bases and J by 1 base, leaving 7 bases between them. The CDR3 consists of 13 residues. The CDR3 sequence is CASSPQSNQPQHF. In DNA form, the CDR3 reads TGTGCCAGCAGTCCCCAAAGCAATCAGCCCCAGCATTTT.

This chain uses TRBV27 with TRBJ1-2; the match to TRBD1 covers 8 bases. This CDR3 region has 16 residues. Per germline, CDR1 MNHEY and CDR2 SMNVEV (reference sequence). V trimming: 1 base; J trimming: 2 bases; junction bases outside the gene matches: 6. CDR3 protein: CASSLYQGAKNYGYTF. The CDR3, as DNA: TGTGCCAGCAGTTTATATCAGGGGGCTAAGAACTATGGCTACACCTTC.

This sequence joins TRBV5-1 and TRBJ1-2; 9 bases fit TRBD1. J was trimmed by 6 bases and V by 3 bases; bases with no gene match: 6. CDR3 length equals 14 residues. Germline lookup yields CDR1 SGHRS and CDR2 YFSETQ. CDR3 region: CASSWGQGGDGYTF. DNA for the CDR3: TGCGCCAGCAGCTGGGGACAGGGAGGGGATGGCTACACCTTC.

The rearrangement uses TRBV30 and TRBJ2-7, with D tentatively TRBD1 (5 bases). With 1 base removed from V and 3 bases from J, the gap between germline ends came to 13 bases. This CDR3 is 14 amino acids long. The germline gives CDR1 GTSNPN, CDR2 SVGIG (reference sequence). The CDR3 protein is CAWSGWQGFYEQYF. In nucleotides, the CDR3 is TGTGCCTGGAGTGGGTGGCAGGGATTCTACGAGCAGTACTTC.

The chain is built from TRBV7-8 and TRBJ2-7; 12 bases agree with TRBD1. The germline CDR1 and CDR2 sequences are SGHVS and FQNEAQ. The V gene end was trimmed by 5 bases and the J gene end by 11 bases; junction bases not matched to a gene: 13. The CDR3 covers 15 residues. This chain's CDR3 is CASSHEPGQGAGEYF. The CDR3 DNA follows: TGTGCCAGCAGCCATGAACCGGGACAGGGGGCCGGGGAGTACTTC.

CDR3 sequence reads: CASSGYLQETQYF. The CDR3 DNA reads TGTGCCAGTTCCGGGTACTTACAAGAGACCCAGTACTTC. The V call is TRBV6-5, the J call TRBJ2-5; D gene ambiguous. The V gene lost 9 bases and the J gene lost 2 bases, with 13 bases spanning the gap. CDR3 length equals 13 residues. Germline loops: CDR1 MNHEY, CDR2 SVGAGI.

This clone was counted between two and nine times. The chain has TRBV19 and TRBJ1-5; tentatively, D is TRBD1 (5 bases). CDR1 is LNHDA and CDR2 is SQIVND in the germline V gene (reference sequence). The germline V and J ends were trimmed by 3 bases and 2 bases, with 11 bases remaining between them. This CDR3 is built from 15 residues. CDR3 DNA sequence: TGTGCCAGTAGTATGGTGGGGGGGGGCAATCAGCCCCAGCATTTT. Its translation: CASSMVGGGNQPQHF.

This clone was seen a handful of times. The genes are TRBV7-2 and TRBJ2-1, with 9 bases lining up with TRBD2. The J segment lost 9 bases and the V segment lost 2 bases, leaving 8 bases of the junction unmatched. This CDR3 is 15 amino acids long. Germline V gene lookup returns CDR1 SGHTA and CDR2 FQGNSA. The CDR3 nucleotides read TGTGCCAGCAGCTTATCCGGTAGCGGGAGAGGTGAGCAGTTCTTC. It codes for CASSLSGSGRGEQFF.

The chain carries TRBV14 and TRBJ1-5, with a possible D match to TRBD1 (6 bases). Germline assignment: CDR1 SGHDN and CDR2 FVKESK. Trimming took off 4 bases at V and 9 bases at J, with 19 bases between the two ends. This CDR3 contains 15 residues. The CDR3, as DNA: TGTGCCAGCAGCCCAATCACAGGGAGAGGAGCGCCCCAGCATTTT. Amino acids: CASSPITGRGAPQHF.

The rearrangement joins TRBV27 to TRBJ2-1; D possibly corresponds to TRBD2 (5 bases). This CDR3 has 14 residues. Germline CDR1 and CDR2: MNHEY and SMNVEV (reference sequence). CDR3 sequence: CATSEGSSYNEQFF. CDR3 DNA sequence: TGTGCGACGAGTGAGGGAAGCTCCTACAATGAGCAGTTCTTC.

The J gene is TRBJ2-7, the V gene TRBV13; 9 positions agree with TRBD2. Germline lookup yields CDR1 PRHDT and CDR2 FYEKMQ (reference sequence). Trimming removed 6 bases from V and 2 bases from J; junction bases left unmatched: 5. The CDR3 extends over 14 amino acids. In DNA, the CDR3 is TGTGCCAGCAGTCGGACTAGCGAAACCTACGAGCAGTACTTC. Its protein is CASSRTSETYEQYF.

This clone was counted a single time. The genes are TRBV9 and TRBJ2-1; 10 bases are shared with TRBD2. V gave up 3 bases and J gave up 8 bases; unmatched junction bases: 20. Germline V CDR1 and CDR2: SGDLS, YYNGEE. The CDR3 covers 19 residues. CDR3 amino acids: CASSAVLAGRRQGQYEQFF. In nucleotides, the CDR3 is TGTGCCAGCAGCGCCGTACTAGCGGGGAGACGACAAGGGCAGTATGAGCAGTTCTTC. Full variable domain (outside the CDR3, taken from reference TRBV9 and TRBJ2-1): DSGVTQTPKHLITATGQRVTLRCSPRSGDLSVYWYQQSLDQGLQFLIQYYNGEERAKGNILERFSAQQFPDLHSELNLSSLELGDSALYFCASSAVLAGRRQGQYEQFFGPGTRLTVL.

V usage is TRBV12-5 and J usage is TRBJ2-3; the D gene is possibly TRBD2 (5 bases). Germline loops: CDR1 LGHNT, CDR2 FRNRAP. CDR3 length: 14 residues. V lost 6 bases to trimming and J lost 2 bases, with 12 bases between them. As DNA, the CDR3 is TGTGCTAGTGGGATTAGCGTTCCCACAGATACGCAGTATTTT. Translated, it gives CASGISVPTDTQYF. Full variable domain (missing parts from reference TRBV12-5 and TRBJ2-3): DARVTQTPRHKVTEMGQEVTMRCQPILGHNTVFWYRQTMMQGLELLAYFRNRAPLDDSGMPKDRFSAEMPDATLATLKIQPSEPRDSAVYFCASGISVPTDTQYFGPGTRLTVL.

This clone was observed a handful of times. In DNA, the CDR3 is TGCGCCAGCAGTGTGACAGGGGATCAGCCCCAGCATTTT. Protein: CASSVTGDQPQHF. This chain connects TRBV10-2 to TRBJ1-5; 8 nucleotides agree with TRBD1. Germline CDR1 is WSHSY and CDR2 is SAAADI. V lost 4 bases and J lost 5; bases outside the gene matches: 1. The length of the CDR3 is 13 residues.

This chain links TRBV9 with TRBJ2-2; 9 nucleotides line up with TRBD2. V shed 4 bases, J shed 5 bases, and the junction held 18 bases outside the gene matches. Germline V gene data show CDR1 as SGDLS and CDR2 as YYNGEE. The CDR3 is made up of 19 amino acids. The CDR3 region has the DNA TGTGCCAGCAGCCCTTCCTGGGTAGCGGGAGTGACGAGGACCGGGGAGCTGTTTTTT. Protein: CASSPSWVAGVTRTGELFF.

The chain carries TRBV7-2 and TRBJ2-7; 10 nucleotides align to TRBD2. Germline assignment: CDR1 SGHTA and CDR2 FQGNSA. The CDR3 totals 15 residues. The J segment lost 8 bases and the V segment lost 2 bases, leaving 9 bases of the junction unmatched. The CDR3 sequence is CASSLLASGGPQQYF. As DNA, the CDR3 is TGTGCCAGCAGCTTACTGGCTAGCGGGGGCCCCCAGCAGTACTTC.